The entry that follows covers one T cell receptor (beta chain) sequence. This sample was included in a study of T cells in Graves' hyperthyroidism and ophthalmopathy. Per the germline V gene, CDR1 is SGHRS and CDR2 is YFSETQ. J was trimmed by 5 bases and V by 4 bases; bases with no gene match: 5. The CDR3 sequence is 13 residues long. TCR beta CDR3 region amplification was performed from RNA transcripts. The HTBI set primed first-round TCR CDR3 RT-PCR. TCRdb ran MiXCR on the multiplex PCR reads and lists one entry per CDR3 protein. The profile covers approximately 250,000 distinct CDR3 sequences, with approximately 23% appearing a single time and 35% taken by the ten largest.

The TCR originated in a woman between 40 and 50 years old with Graves' ophthalmopathy. Specimen: blood. V gene TRBV5-1 combines with J gene TRBJ2-7; TRBD1 matches at 8 bases. CDR3 coding DNA: TGCGCCAGCAGCCGACAGGGGTCCCACGAGCAGTACTTC. Residues: CASSRQGSHEQYF.